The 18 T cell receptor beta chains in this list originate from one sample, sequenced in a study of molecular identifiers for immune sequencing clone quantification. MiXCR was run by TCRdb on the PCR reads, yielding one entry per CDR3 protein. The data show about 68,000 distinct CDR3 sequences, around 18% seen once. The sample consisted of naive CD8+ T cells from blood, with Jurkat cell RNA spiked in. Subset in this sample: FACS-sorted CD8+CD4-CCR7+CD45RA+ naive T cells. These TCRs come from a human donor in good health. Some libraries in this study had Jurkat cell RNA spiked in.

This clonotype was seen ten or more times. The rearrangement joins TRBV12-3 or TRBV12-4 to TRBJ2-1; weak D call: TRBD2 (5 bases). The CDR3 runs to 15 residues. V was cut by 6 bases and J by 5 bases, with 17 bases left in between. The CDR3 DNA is TGTGCCAGCAGCCCGGTGGGAGCGGAAAACAATGAGCAGTTCTTC. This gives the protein CASSPVGAENNEQFF.

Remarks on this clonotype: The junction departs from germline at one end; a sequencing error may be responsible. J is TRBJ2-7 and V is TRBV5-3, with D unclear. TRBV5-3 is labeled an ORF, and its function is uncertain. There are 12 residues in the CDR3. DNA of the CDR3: TGTGCCAGCAGCTTGGAGACGAACGAGCAGTACTTC. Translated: CASSLETNEQYF.

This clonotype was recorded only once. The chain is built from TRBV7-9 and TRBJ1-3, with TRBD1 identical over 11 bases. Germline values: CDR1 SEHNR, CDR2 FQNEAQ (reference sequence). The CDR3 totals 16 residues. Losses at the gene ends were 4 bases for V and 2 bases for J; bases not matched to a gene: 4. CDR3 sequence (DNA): TGTGCCAGCAGCTCCTGGACAGGGGGCCCTGGAAACACCATATATTTT. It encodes CASSSWTGGPGNTIYF.

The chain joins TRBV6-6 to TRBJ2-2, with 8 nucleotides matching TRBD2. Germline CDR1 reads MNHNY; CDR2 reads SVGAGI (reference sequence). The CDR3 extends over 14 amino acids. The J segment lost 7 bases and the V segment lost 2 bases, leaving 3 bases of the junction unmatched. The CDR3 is CASSYLSGGGELFF. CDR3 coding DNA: TGTGCCAGCAGTTACCTCAGCGGGGGCGGGGAGCTGTTTTTT.

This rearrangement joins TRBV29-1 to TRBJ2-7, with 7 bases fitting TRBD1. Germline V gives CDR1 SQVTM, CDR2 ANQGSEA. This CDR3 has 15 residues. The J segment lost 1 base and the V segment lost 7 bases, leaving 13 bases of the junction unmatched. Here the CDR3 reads CSADGGTDSSYEQYF. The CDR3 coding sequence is TGCAGCGCTGACGGTGGGACAGATTCTTCCTACGAGCAGTACTTC.

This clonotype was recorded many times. The CDR3 protein is CSATNSSGRQDTQYF. The CDR3 DNA is TGCAGTGCTACTAACTCTAGCGGGAGACAAGATACGCAGTATTTT. V usage is TRBV20-1 and J usage is TRBJ2-3, with 10 bases matching TRBD2. Per the germline V gene, CDR1 is DFQATT and CDR2 is SNEGSKA (reference sequence). V gave up 4 bases and J gave up 5 bases; unmatched junction bases: 9. CDR3 size: 15 residues.

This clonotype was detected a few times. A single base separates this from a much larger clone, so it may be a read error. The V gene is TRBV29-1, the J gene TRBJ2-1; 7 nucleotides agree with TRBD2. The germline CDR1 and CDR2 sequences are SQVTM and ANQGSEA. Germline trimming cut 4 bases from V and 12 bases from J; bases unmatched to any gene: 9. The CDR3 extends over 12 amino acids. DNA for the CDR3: TGCAGCGTTGGCCCTAGCGGCGAATTGCAGTTCTTC. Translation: CSVGPSGELQFF.

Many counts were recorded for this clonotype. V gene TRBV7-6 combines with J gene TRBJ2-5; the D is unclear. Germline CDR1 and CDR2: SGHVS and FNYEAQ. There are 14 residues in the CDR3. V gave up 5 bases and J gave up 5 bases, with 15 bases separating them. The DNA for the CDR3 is TGTGCCAGCAGCCCCGGCAGGTCCGTGGAGACCCAGTACTTC. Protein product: CASSPGRSVETQYF.

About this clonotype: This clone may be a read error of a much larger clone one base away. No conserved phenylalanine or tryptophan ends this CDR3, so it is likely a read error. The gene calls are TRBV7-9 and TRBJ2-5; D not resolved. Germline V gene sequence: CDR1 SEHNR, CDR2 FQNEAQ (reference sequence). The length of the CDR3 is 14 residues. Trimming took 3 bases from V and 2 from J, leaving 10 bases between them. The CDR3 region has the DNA TGTGCCAGCAGCTTTGACGGACGTCAAGAGACCCAGTACCTC. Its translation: CASSFDGRQETQYL.

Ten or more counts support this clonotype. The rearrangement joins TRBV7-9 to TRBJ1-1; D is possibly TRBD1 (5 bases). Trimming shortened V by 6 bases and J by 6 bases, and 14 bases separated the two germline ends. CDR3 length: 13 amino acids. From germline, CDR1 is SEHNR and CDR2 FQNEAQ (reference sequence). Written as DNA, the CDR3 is TGTGCCAGCAGGAGGGGCGCCCCAGCTGAAGCTTTCTTT. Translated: CASRRGAPAEAFF.

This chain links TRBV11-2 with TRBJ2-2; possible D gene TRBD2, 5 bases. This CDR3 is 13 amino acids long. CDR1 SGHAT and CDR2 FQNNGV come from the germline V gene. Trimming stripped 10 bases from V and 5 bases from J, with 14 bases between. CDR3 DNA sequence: TGTGCCACCGAATATGAGGGTACCGGGGAGCTGTTTTTT. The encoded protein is CATEYEGTGELFF.

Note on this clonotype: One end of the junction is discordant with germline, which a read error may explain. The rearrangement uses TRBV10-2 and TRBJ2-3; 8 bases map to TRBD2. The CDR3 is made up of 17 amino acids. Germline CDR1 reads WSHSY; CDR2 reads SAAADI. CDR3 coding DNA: TGCGCCAGCAGTGGTTTTCTAGCGGGCACTAGCACAAATACGCGGTATTTT. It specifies CASSGFLAGTSTNTRYF.

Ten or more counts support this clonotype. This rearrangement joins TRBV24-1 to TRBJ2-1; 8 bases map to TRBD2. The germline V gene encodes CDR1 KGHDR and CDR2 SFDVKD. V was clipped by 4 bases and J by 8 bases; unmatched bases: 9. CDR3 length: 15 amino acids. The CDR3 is CATSEAAGALDEQFF. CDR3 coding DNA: TGTGCCACCAGTGAGGCAGCGGGAGCGCTAGATGAGCAGTTCTTC.

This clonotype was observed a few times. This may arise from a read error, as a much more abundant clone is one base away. CDR3 residues: CASSARDRVGVTDTQYF. The CDR3 DNA is TGTGCCTCCAGTGCCCGTGACAGGGTTGGAGTGACAGATACGCAGTATTTT. The chain uses TRBV24-1 and TRBJ2-3; TRBD1 matches at 7 bases. The germline gives CDR1 KGHDR, CDR2 SFDVKD. This CDR3 comprises 17 residues.

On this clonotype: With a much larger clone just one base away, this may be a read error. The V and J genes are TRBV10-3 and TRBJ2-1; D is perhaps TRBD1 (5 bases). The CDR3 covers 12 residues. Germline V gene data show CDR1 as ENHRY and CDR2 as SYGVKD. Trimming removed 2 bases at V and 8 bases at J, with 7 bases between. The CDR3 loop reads CAISEGHDEQFF. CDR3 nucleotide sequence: TGTGCCATCAGTGAGGGACACGATGAGCAGTTCTTC.

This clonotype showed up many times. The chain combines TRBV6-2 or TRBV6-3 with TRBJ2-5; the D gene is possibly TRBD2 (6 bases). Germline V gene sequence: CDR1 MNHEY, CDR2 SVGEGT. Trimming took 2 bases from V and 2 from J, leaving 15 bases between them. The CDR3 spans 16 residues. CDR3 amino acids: CASSYDLGLEQETQYF. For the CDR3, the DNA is TGTGCCAGCAGTTACGACTTGGGACTTGAACAAGAGACCCAGTACTTC.

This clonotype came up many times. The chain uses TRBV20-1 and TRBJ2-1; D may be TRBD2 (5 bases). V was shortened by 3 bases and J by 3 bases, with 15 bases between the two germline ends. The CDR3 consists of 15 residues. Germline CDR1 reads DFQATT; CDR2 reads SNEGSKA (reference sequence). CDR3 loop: CSASSSGPVYNEQFF. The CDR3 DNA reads TGCAGTGCTAGTTCGAGCGGTCCAGTCTACAATGAGCAGTTCTTC.

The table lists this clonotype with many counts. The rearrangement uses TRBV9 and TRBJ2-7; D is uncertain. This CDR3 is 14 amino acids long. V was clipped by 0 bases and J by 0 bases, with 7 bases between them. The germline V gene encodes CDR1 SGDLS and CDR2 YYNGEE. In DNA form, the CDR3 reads TGTGCCAGCAGCGTAGAAGGCAGCTCCTACGAGCAGTACTTC. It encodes CASSVEGSSYEQYF.